In its sample, the clone carrying this T cell receptor (beta chain) was seen a few times. Other DNA sequences within the sample encode an identical CDR3. The data stem from a study of blood T cell repertoires in COVID-19. Original methodology: Amplification of reference gene primers was used by the study to estimate nucleated cell counts. Libraries were prepared by immunoSEQ multiplex PCR; TCRdb keeps only in-frame clonotypes and omits some of them. V, J and clone size reflect that table, while D and trimming were determined from the DNA. The table shows about 120,000 clones, with over 80% occurring only once. The V end was cut by 0 bases, the J end by 4 bases, with 8 bases between. Germline V gene lookup returns CDR1 SGDLS and CDR2 YYNGEE. CDR3 length: 14 amino acids.

Sequencing input: peripheral blood. The chain combines TRBV9 with TRBJ1-3, with a weak D call TRBD1 (5 bases). The source of this sequence is a man aged 25-45 years with acute or convalescent COVID-19. CDR3 region: CASSVAGSGNTIYF. Here the CDR3 DNA reads TGTGCCAGCAGCGTAGCAGGGTCCGGAAACACCATATATTTT.